The rows below give T cell receptor beta chains drawn from one sample of a study of vaccination and CD4 T cells after COVID-19. For these TCRs, the target antigens are not known. TCRdb re-called the PCR reads through MiXCR, storing one row per CDR3 protein. The repertoire holds some 10,000 distinct CDR3 sequences, with around 29% as singletons. Source material: cultured CD4+ T cells from blood. The receptors originated from a human donor with COVID-19. Both conserved end residues are part of each CDR3. Each record gives: D gene, V gene, CDR3 length, J gene, clone size, CDR3 protein, CDR3 DNA. The D gene is left open where the match is weak. Rows give clone size only sometimes, using once, few, many, or a class for an expanded clone.

TRBD1	TRBV27	14	TRBJ1-2	few	CASSPGQGLYGYTF	TGTGCCAGCAGTCCGGGACAGGGGCTTTATGGCTACACCTTC
TRBD2	TRBV18	17	TRBJ2-7	.	CASSPPLGAGGLAEQYF	TGTGCCAGCTCACCTCCGCTAGGAGCGGGGGGGCTGGCCGAGCAGTACTTC
.	TRBV7-3	13	TRBJ2-7	.	CASSLLGRYEQYF	TGTGCCAGCAGCTTACTGGGAAGGTACGAGCAGTACTTC
TRBD2	TRBV24-1	19	TRBJ2-3	.	CATSDFMRGTSGVRKTQYF	TGTGCCACCAGTGATTTTATGAGGGGGACTAGCGGGGTGAGGAAGACGCAGTATTTT
TRBD2	TRBV7-6	17	TRBJ2-3	.	CASSFLMTSTSTDTQYF	TGTGCCAGCAGCTTCTTAATGACTAGCACAAGCACAGATACGCAGTATTTT
TRBD1	TRBV14	15	TRBJ1-4	.	CASSQDRAAFGKLFF	TGTGCCAGCAGCCAGGACAGGGCCGCATTTGGAAAACTGTTTTTT
.	TRBV7-9	17	TRBJ2-3	.	CASSLDSRGYSTDTQYF	TGTGCCAGCAGCTTAGATTCTCGGGGGTACAGCACAGATACGCAGTATTTT
TRBD2	TRBV5-6	19	TRBJ2-2	.	CASSPDSGAGVTNTGELFF	TGTGCCAGCAGCCCGGATAGTGGGGCGGGGGTAACGAACACCGGGGAGCTGTTTTTT
TRBD2	TRBV2	14	TRBJ2-7	.	CASTGTSGSYEQYF	TGTGCCAGCACCGGGACTAGCGGCTCCTACGAGCAGTACTTC
.	TRBV11-1	14	TRBJ1-4	.	CASSLEGRGEKLFF	TGTGCCAGCAGCTTGGAAGGGCGGGGTGAAAAACTGTTTTTT
.	TRBV2	15	TRBJ2-3	.	CASTGGWGLGDTQYF	TGTGCCAGCACGGGGGGCTGGGGGCTTGGAGATACGCAGTATTTT
.	TRBV20-1	15	TRBJ1-4	.	CSARDNWPGVEQLFF	TGCAGTGCTAGAGATAATTGGCCTGGGGTGGAACAACTGTTTTTT
TRBD2	TRBV6-5	14	TRBJ2-7	.	CASSYKGGTYEQYF	TGTGCCAGCAGTTACAAGGGAGGGACCTACGAGCAGTACTTC
.	TRBV7-6	15	TRBJ2-7	.	CASSRNEGRSYEQYF	TGTGCCAGCAGCCGAAACGAGGGGCGATCTTACGAGCAGTACTTC
.	TRBV12-3/TRBV12-4	16	TRBJ2-3	few	CASSLRGRPSTDTQYF	TGTGCCAGCAGTTTACGTGGGCGCCCCAGCACAGATACGCAGTATTTT
.	TRBV20-1	17	TRBJ2-1	few	CSARSGAGVSSYNEQFF	TGCAGTGCTAGATCCGGCGCTGGGGTTAGCTCCTACAATGAGCAGTTCTTC
.	TRBV27	13	TRBJ1-1	few	CASSFRGNTEAFF	TGTGCCAGCAGTTTTCGGGGTAACACTGAAGCTTTCTTT
.	TRBV25-1	11	TRBJ1-1	few	CASFRDAEAFF	TGTGCCAGCTTCCGGGACGCTGAAGCTTTCTTT
.	TRBV20-1	17	TRBJ1-3	few	CSARGIEQKSSGNTIYF	TGCAGTGCTAGAGGTATAGAACAAAAGTCCTCTGGAAACACCATATATTTT
.	TRBV6-1	14	TRBJ1-5	few	CASSAGISNQPQHF	TGTGCCAGCAGCGCAGGTATTAGCAATCAGCCCCAGCATTTT
.	TRBV19	14	TRBJ2-2	.	CASSEGLHTGELFF	TGTGCCAGTAGTGAAGGACTACACACCGGGGAGCTGTTTTTT
.	TRBV5-4	16	TRBJ1-6	.	CASSLDSGNSNSPLHF	TGTGCCAGCAGCTTGGACTCCGGGAATTCTAATTCACCCCTCCACTTT
.	TRBV20-1	15	TRBJ1-1	few	CSAREVGGQGTEAFF	TGCAGTGCTAGAGAAGTCGGGGGCCAGGGCACTGAAGCTTTCTTT
.	TRBV19	14	TRBJ1-6	few	CASTRDTGRSPLHF	TGTGCCAGCACGCGGGACACTGGGCGATCACCCCTCCACTTT
TRBD1	TRBV11-3	13	TRBJ2-3	.	CASNDRATDTQYF	TGTGCCAGCAACGACAGGGCTACAGATACGCAGTATTTT
TRBD2	TRBV30	20	TRBJ2-3	.	CALRGRSAAGGPLSTDTQYF	TGTGCCCTGAGAGGGCGGTCTGCTGCGGGGGGGCCTTTGAGCACAGATACGCAGTATTTT
.	TRBV4-2	16	TRBJ1-1	.	CASSHGETDMNTEAFF	TGTGCCAGCAGCCATGGAGAGACAGATATGAACACTGAAGCTTTCTTT
TRBD1	TRBV5-4	15	TRBJ1-5	few	CASSSGGQGYQPQHF	TGTGCCAGCAGCTCGGGCGGACAGGGTTATCAGCCCCAGCATTTT
.	TRBV6-2/TRBV6-3	16	TRBJ2-7	.	CASTTRDRKGPPEQYF	TGTGCCAGCACTACTAGGGATCGTAAGGGCCCTCCCGAGCAGTACTTC
TRBD1	TRBV25-1	13	TRBJ1-2	.	CASSVGQGAGYTF	TGTGCCAGCAGCGTTGGACAGGGGGCCGGCTACACCTTC
.	TRBV5-6	13	TRBJ1-2	.	CASSQGPRGGYTF	TGTGCCAGCAGCCAGGGACCGCGTGGAGGCTACACCTTC
.	TRBV20-1	12	TRBJ2-1	few	CSARGRVNEQFF	TGCAGTGCTAGAGGAAGAGTCAATGAGCAGTTCTTC
.	TRBV10-3	12	TRBJ1-5	.	CAISDSNQPQHF	TGTGCCATCAGTGATAGCAATCAGCCCCAGCATTTT
TRBD1	TRBV7-9	16	TRBJ1-1	few	CASSSLTDRAGGEAFF	TGTGCCAGCAGCTCACTGACCGACAGGGCTGGGGGTGAAGCTTTCTTT
.	TRBV6-1	16	TRBJ1-2	.	CASRERDTGRNYGYTF	TGTGCCAGCAGAGAAAGGGACACGGGGCGGAACTATGGCTACACCTTC
TRBD1	TRBV2	16	TRBJ2-7	few	CASSEGRDRARYEQYF	TGTGCCAGCAGTGAAGGGCGGGACAGGGCACGATACGAGCAGTACTTC
.	TRBV7-6	15	TRBJ2-7	few	CASSLLSQGGGEQYF	TGTGCCAGCAGCTTATTGAGTCAGGGGGGAGGTGAGCAGTACTTC
.	TRBV20-1	11	TRBJ1-1	.	CSAPDRREAFF	TGCAGTGCTCCCGATCGGCGAGAAGCTTTCTTT
TRBD1	TRBV6-1	13	TRBJ1-6	.	CASTATGGGTLHF	TGTGCCAGCACTGCGACAGGGGGTGGGACCCTCCACTTT
.	TRBV2	12	TRBJ1-1	few	CASNAGDTEAFF	TGTGCCAGCAACGCGGGGGACACTGAAGCTTTCTTT
.	TRBV19	14	TRBJ1-5	few	CASSIAGTNQPQHF	TGTGCCAGTAGTATAGCAGGGACCAATCAGCCCCAGCATTTT
.	TRBV20-1	13	TRBJ1-3	few	CSATPTTAYTIYF	TGCAGTGCTACTCCCACCACAGCTTACACCATATATTTT
TRBD2	TRBV19	16	TRBJ2-3	few	CASSISGGARSDTQYF	TGTGCCAGTAGTATCAGCGGGGGCGCGAGATCCGATACGCAGTATTTT
.	TRBV7-9	12	TRBJ1-6	few	CASSAGDSPLHF	TGTGCCAGCAGCGCGGGAGATTCACCCCTCCACTTT
.	TRBV29-1	13	TRBJ2-2	.	CSVLKEGPGELFF	TGCAGCGTCCTGAAGGAGGGGCCCGGGGAGCTGTTTTTT
.	TRBV20-1	15	TRBJ2-5	.	CSASLGLSGSETQYF	TGCAGTGCTAGTCTTGGACTGTCCGGGTCGGAGACCCAGTACTTC
.	TRBV27	13	TRBJ2-5	.	CASSRARGETQYF	TGTGCCAGCAGTCGGGCCCGGGGGGAGACCCAGTACTTC
TRBD1	TRBV7-8	15	TRBJ1-5	medium-sized	CASSLAGTENQPQHF	TGTGCCAGCAGCTTAGCCGGGACAGAGAATCAGCCCCAGCATTTT
TRBD1	TRBV20-1	14	TRBJ2-7	.	CSAEQGRGDYEQYF	TGCAGTGCCGAACAGGGGAGAGGAGATTACGAGCAGTACTTC